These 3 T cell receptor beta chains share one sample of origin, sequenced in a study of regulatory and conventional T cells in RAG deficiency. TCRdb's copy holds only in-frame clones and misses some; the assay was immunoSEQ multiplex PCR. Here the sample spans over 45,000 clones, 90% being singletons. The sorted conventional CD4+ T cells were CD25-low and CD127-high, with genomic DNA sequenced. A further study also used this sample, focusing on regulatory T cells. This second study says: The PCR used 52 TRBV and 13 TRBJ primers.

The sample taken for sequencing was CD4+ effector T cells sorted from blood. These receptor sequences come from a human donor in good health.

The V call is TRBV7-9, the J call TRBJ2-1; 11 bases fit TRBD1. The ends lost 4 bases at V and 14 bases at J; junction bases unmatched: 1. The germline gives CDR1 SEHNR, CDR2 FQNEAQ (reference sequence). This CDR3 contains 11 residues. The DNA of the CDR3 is TGTGCCAGCAGCTCGGGACAGGGGGAGTTCTTC. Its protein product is CASSSGQGEFF.

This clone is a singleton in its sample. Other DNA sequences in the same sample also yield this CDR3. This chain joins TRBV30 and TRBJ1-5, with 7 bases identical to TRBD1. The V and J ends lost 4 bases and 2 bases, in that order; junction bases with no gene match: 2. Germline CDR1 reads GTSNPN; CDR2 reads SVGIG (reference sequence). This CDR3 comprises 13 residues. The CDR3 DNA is TGTGCCTGGAATCAGGGGGGCAATCAGCCCCAGCATTTT. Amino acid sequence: CAWNQGGNQPQHF.

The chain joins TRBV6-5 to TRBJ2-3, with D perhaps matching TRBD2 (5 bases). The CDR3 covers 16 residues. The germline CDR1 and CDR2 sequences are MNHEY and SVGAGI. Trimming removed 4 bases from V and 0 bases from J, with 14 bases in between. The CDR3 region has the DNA TGTGCCAGCAGTTCCCCCCACGGACTCAGCACAGATACGCAGTATTTT. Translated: CASSSPHGLSTDTQYF.